This T cell receptor beta chain emerged from a study of blood T cell repertoires in COVID-19 (TCRdb year 2020). Concerning the study at large: Samples from collaborators originated in the United States, Italy and Spain and spanned both the acute and convalescent phases of COVID-19. The material from the prospective study consisted of cDNA or gDNA derived from T cells, B-cell-depleted T cells, or PBMCs. The samples were drawn from the first 160 participants of the ongoing ImmuneRACE study and from some 1,300 subjects provided by 6 global collaborators. A de-identified subject ID, COVID-19 status, age in years and sex were almost always included in the sample metadata. The repertoires were made available in a free public database intended to serve as a resource for research on the immune response to SARS-CoV-2. Where available, HLA class I and class II types were obtained from metadata supplied by the sample provider rather than from assay-based typing. Subjects who had been exposed to COVID-19, were actively infected with it, or had recovered from it provided the deeply sampled blood TCRbeta repertoires that made up the dataset. The research as a whole found: The quantity of clinical and demographic metadata differed by source and by participant and was supplied without curation.

Points on this clone: Its binding antigen is unknown. No much larger clone is present one base from it, and per-base qualities are unavailable.

One collaborating source in Seattle enrolled patients while the patients were actively infected and followed the patients over time throughout the course of disease. Collaborating institutions collected whole blood in K2EDTA tubes following their own protocols. Collaborator samples were shipped for TCRbeta analysis as frozen whole blood, isolated PBMCs, or DNA extracted from either sample type. The immunoSEQ Assay, a bias-controlled multiplex PCR, was used to amplify TCRbeta CDR3 regions from genomic DNA. The authors processed their data as follows. The number of nucleated cells in each sample was estimated by amplification of reference gene primers within the assay. To quantify the absolute abundance of each unique TCRbeta CDR3 rearrangement, sequence reads were collapsed and filtered. For each sample, productive Simpson clonality was calculated as the square root of Simpson's diversity index over productive rearrangements. Sourced from immuneACCESS, this table was stored by TCRdb with only in-frame sequences that have V and J called. A share of the clones is absent; for the studies checked, an unresolved V gene accounts for under half, and the remainder has no known explanation. V and J calls and clone size are copied from that table; D and trimming were computed from the DNA. The sample table contains some 310,000 clones; only one count was recorded for roughly nine tenths of them. The ten largest make up 2.5% to 3% of the sample.

The clonotype originates from a woman aged 25 to 39 with COVID-19, enrolled during active disease. Sequenced material: peripheral blood.

The CDR3 reads as follows: CATSDSFPTIPSYNEQFF. The nucleotides are TGTGCCACCAGTGATTCCTTCCCGACTATCCCCTCCTACAATGAGCAGTTCTTC. This receptor chain uses TRBV24-1 and TRBJ2-1; the D gene is perhaps TRBD2, from 5 matching bases. The CDR3 holds 18 amino acids from the cysteine to the phenylalanine. Of the read, only the CDR3 DNA is kept; its 54 bases are in frame from base 1. V is clipped by 2 bases and J by 0 bases, and the sequence between their germline boundaries is 16 bases long. The germline V gene supplies CDR1 KGHDR and CDR2 SFDVKD.